The 16 T cell receptor beta chains below come from one sample, sequenced in a study of blood T cell repertoires in COVID-19. Some clones are missing from TCRdb's copy, which holds only in-frame ones; the method was immunoSEQ multiplex PCR. The profile shows 150,000 to 160,000 clones, more than 65% of them singletons. Input material: peripheral blood. These TCRs come from a woman aged 45-65 years with acute or convalescent COVID-19.

This sequence joins TRBV5-1 and TRBJ1-6, with 9 bases that match TRBD1. Germline CDR1 and CDR2: SGHRS and YFSETQ. This CDR3 has 15 residues. V lost 4 bases and J lost 15; bases outside the gene matches: 14. The CDR3 nucleotides are TGCGCCAGCAGCCCAAGGACAGGGGAGCCAACACTCCTCCACTTT. Protein product: CASSPRTGEPTLLHF.

There are a few counts of this clone. This chain uses TRBV5-4 with TRBJ1-2; D possibly corresponds to TRBD1 (5 bases). Germline V gives CDR1 SGHNT, CDR2 YYREEE (reference sequence). V dropped 1 base and J dropped 5 bases, with 9 bases sitting between them. This CDR3 is built from 13 residues. The CDR3 spells CASSLFQGYGYTF. CDR3 nucleotides: TGTGCCAGCAGCTTGTTCCAGGGTTATGGCTACACCTTC. Supplemented by reference TRBV5-4 and TRBJ1-2, the full variable domain reads ETGVTQSPTHLIKTRGQQVTLRCSSQSGHNTVSWYQQALGQGPQFIFQYYREEENGRGNFPPRFSGLQFPNYSSELNVNALELDDSALYLCASSLFQGYGYTFGSGTRLTVV.

This chain links TRBV7-3 with TRBJ2-3, with 14 nucleotides matching TRBD2. Germline CDR1 and CDR2: SGHTA and FQGTGA. This CDR3 is 18 amino acids long. The ends lost 5 bases at V and 5 bases at J; junction bases unmatched: 12. CDR3 in DNA: TGTGCCAGCAGCCCCGGGACTAGCGGGGGAGGGTTGCAAGATACGCAGTATTTT. Translating gives CASSPGTSGGGLQDTQYF.

This clone was picked up one time. V gene TRBV6-2 or TRBV6-3 combines with J gene TRBJ1-6, with D possibly TRBD1 on 5 matching bases. Trimming cost V 0 bases and J 0 bases, with 15 bases left between them. The length of the CDR3 is 19 residues. Germline CDR1 and CDR2: MNHEY and SVGEGT. The CDR3 is CASSYSNDSPSSYNSPLHF. The CDR3 DNA reads as TGTGCCAGCAGTTACTCCAACGACAGCCCGAGCTCCTATAATTCACCCCTCCACTTT.

The rearrangement links TRBV19 to TRBJ1-2; TRBD1 matches 7 bases. V lost 4 bases, J lost 7 bases, and 15 bases stayed unmatched. Germline V gives CDR1 LNHDA, CDR2 SQIVND (reference sequence). The CDR3 extends over 16 amino acids. CDR3 bases: TGTGCCAGTAGTACAGGAGACAGGGCCGTTGGAGGTGGCTACACCTTC. Protein product: CASSTGDRAVGGGYTF.

This chain joins TRBV4-3 and TRBJ1-2; 10 nucleotides match TRBD1. The germline gives CDR1 LGHNA, CDR2 YSLEER. This CDR3 region has 16 residues. V shed 2 bases, J shed 4 bases, and the junction held 7 bases outside the gene matches. The CDR3: CASSQHGQGETYGYTF. The CDR3 coding sequence is TGCGCCAGCAGCCAACACGGACAGGGGGAGACCTATGGCTACACCTTC.

A word on this clone: At one end, the junction sequence differs from germline, possibly due to a read error. The genes are TRBV5-4 and TRBJ1-4; maybe TRBD1 (6 bases). The CDR3 is 12 residues long. Germline V gene lookup returns CDR1 SGHNT and CDR2 YYREEE (reference sequence). The CDR3 sequence is CASSFSPGQLVF. The CDR3 region has the DNA TGTGCCAGCAGCTTTTCCCCCGGACAGTTAGTTTTT.

This sequence joins TRBV27 and TRBJ2-7; D gene ambiguous. V was clipped by 8 bases and J by 2 bases, with 7 bases between them. The V gene's germline CDR1 is MNHEY and CDR2 SMNVEV (reference sequence). The CDR3 runs 11 residues. CDR3: CASRQTYEQYF. CDR3 bases: TGTGCCAGCCGCCAGACCTACGAGCAGTACTTC.

V and J are TRBV6-5 and TRBJ2-3; 8 nucleotides agree with TRBD1. This CDR3 spans 14 amino acids. Germline assignment: CDR1 MNHEY and CDR2 SVGAGI. V trimming: 6 bases; J trimming: 2 bases; junction bases outside the gene matches: 4. Written as DNA, the CDR3 is TGTGCCAGCAGACAGACAGGGGCCACAGATACGCAGTATTTT. Protein product: CASRQTGATDTQYF.

This clone showed up many times. This chain joins TRBV19 and TRBJ2-7; 15 positions match TRBD2. Trimming took 4 bases from V and 4 from J; bases not matched to a gene: 5. CDR1 is LNHDA, CDR2 SQIVND, per germline (reference sequence). This CDR3 is 16 amino acids long. The CDR3, as DNA: TGTGCCAGTAGTACGTCGGGGACTAGCGGGAGGTACGAGCAGTACTTC. Amino acids: CASSTSGTSGRYEQYF.

The V gene is TRBV7-9, the J gene TRBJ2-5, with D perhaps TRBD1 (5 bases). Trimming removed 5 bases at V and 1 base at J, with 8 bases between. Germline-derived CDR1 and CDR2 are SEHNR and FQNEAQ (reference sequence). This CDR3 has 13 amino acids. For the CDR3, the DNA is TGTGCCAGCAGCCGACAGACCCAAGAGACCCAGTACTTC. The encoded protein is CASSRQTQETQYF.

The gene calls are TRBV9 and TRBJ1-4; unclear D gene. CDR3 length equals 14 residues. In germline, CDR1 is SGDLS, CDR2 YYNGEE. Between the trimmed V and J ends, which lost 5 bases and 7 bases, there was a span of 15 bases. The CDR3 is CASSEEGFGEKLFF. For the CDR3, the DNA is TGTGCCAGCAGTGAGGAGGGTTTCGGTGAAAAACTGTTTTTT. The full variable domain, its missing parts supplied by reference TRBV9 and TRBJ1-4, is DSGVTQTPKHLITATGQRVTLRCSPRSGDLSVYWYQQSLDQGLQFLIQYYNGEERAKGNILERFSAQQFPDLHSELNLSSLELGDSALYFCASSEEGFGEKLFFGSGTQLSVL.

CDR3 residues: CASSESSATNEKLFF. Here the CDR3 DNA reads TGCGCCAGCAGTGAGTCATCCGCAACTAATGAAAAACTGTTTTTT. The chain uses TRBV10-1 and TRBJ1-4; no firm D call. The CDR3 covers 15 residues. The germline V gene encodes CDR1 WNHNN and CDR2 SYGVQD (reference sequence). Trimming took off 0 bases at V and 0 bases at J, with 5 bases between the two ends.

V is TRBV6-5 and J is TRBJ1-1; the D gene is possibly TRBD1 (6 bases). Trimming removed 2 bases at V and 6 bases at J, with 13 bases between. Germline lookup yields CDR1 MNHEY and CDR2 SVGAGI. This CDR3 is built from 14 residues. Here the CDR3 reads CASSYQGTPSEAFF. The CDR3 DNA sequence: TGTGCCAGCAGTTACCAGGGGACCCCGTCTGAAGCTTTCTTT.

This clone has only one observation. This CDR3 reads CASSQAGTGAYEQYF. Here the CDR3 DNA reads TGTGCCAGCAGCCAAGCCGGGACAGGGGCCTACGAGCAGTACTTC. The chain carries TRBV4-2 and TRBJ2-7; TRBD1 agrees at 10 bases. This CDR3 is 15 amino acids long. With 1 base clipped from V and 2 bases from J, the junction kept 2 bases outside the gene matches. CDR1 is LGHNA, CDR2 YNFKEQ, per germline.

The chain recombines TRBV11-2 with TRBJ2-7; 8 bases line up with TRBD1. Germline loops: CDR1 SGHAT, CDR2 FQNNGV. The CDR3 sequence is 16 residues long. The ends lost 2 bases at V and 3 bases at J; junction bases unmatched: 9. Here the CDR3 DNA reads TGTGCCAGCAGCTTACTCAAGTACAGGGGGAACTACGAGCAGTACTTC. Its protein product is CASSLLKYRGNYEQYF.